These 8 T cell receptor beta chains came from one sample sequenced in a study of cytomegalovirus exposure and HLA in healthy donors. Using immunoSEQ multiplex PCR, the repertoire was profiled, and TCRdb retains in-frame clones only, with some absent. The sample has 350,000 or so clones, 86% seen once. Input material: PBMCs. These receptors were taken from a woman between 18 and 30 years old in good health and CMV-seronegative.

This clone appeared a single time. The chain combines TRBV6-5 with TRBJ2-3; perhaps TRBD2 as D (6 bases). The CDR3 consists of 14 residues. V lost 5 bases to trimming and J lost 6 bases, with 15 bases between them. Germline lookup yields CDR1 MNHEY and CDR2 SVGAGI. Written as DNA, the CDR3 is TGTGCCAGCAGTACCCGGACTACGTCGGATACGCAGTATTTT. Its protein product is CASSTRTTSDTQYF.

This chain links TRBV7-3 with TRBJ2-1, with D perhaps matching TRBD2 (6 bases). The V end lost 5 bases, the J end lost 0 bases, and 11 bases lay between the germline ends. Germline values: CDR1 SGHTA, CDR2 FQGTGA. The CDR3 contains 15 residues. CDR3 nucleotide sequence: TGTGCCAGCAGCCCGGGTAGCGGCTCCTACAATGAGCAGTTCTTC. It specifies CASSPGSGSYNEQFF.

The V gene is TRBV15, the J gene TRBJ2-7; perhaps TRBD1 as D (5 bases). This CDR3 contains 14 residues. In germline, CDR1 is LNHNV, CDR2 YYDKDF (reference sequence). Trimming stripped 0 bases from V and 3 bases from J, with 9 bases between. CDR3 sequence: CATSRDRGYYEQYF. CDR3 nucleotides: TGTGCCACCAGCAGAGATAGGGGTTACTACGAGCAGTACTTC.

This chain joins TRBV6-6 and TRBJ2-3; 8 positions match TRBD2. This CDR3 comprises 15 residues. Trimming removed 2 bases from V and 6 bases from J; junction bases left unmatched: 7. Per the germline V gene, CDR1 is MNHNY and CDR2 is SVGAGI (reference sequence). The CDR3 DNA reads as TGTGCCAGCAGTTACCCGGGACTAGATATGGATACGCAGTATTTT. Amino acids: CASSYPGLDMDTQYF.

The chain couples TRBV19 to TRBJ2-3; D might be TRBD1 (7 bases). The CDR3 consists of 17 residues. The V end was cut by 7 bases, the J end by 3 bases, with 23 bases between. Per germline, CDR1 LNHDA and CDR2 SQIVND (reference sequence). CDR3 loop: CASTPGQGGWGTDTQYF. In DNA form, the CDR3 reads TGTGCCAGTACCCCTGGGCAGGGGGGATGGGGTACAGATACGCAGTATTTT.

J is TRBJ1-5 and V is TRBV7-2; D is possibly TRBD1 (5 bases). Germline V CDR1 and CDR2: SGHTA, FQGNSA. The ends were cut back, 1 base at V and 4 bases at J, with 14 bases in the middle. The CDR3 loop spans 16 amino acids. This chain's CDR3 is CASSLGVFGGNQPQHF. Written as DNA, the CDR3 is TGTGCCAGCAGCTTAGGTGTGTTCGGGGGAAATCAGCCCCAGCATTTT.

The chain has TRBV2 and TRBJ2-5; D is uncertain. The length of the CDR3 is 14 residues. Trimming took off 10 bases at V and 3 bases at J, with 18 bases between the two ends. The V gene's germline CDR1 is SNHLY and CDR2 FYNNEI. Here the CDR3 DNA reads TGTGCCACGGTCCTGGAGAGCACCGAAGAGACCCAGTACTTC. Translating it yields CATVLESTEETQYF.

The chain combines TRBV15 with TRBJ2-1; perhaps TRBD1 as D (5 bases). Germline V gives CDR1 LNHNV, CDR2 YYDKDF (reference sequence). V gave up 5 bases and J gave up 7 bases, with 12 bases separating them. The CDR3 contains 13 residues. The CDR3 DNA reads as TGTGCCACCAGCGCAGGCAGGGTGAATGAGCAGTTCTTC. Amino acids: CATSAGRVNEQFF.